This TCR beta chain derives from a study of T-cell memory formation after mild COVID-19. Study details: Each donor largely had its own TCR clusters.

CDR1 and CDR2 from the germline V gene are LGHNA and YNFKEQ. This CDR3 region has 14 residues. Trimming left V 0 bases short and J 10 bases short, with 13 bases between. TCRdb re-derived calls from the 5' RACE reads in MiXCR, one entry per CDR3 protein. The table lists some 64,000 distinct CDR3 sequences, about a tenth of them singletons. Study-level points and caveats: That cross-reactive memory joined was suggested by some responding clones appearing in pre-infection memory.

This clonotype was detected only a few times. Its antigen is as yet unknown. Sequencing was done on a sample of PBMCs or a T cell subset sorted from them (not recorded which). The origin of this receptor is a man in his late teens or twenties who had mild COVID-19 (a few samples of this study predate the infection). Cell type and time point are not known. This chain links TRBV4-2 with TRBJ2-1; D assignment may be TRBD1 or TRBD2 (5 bases each). CDR3 region: CASSQEGVGGEQFF. CDR3 coding DNA: TGTGCCAGCAGCCAAGAGGGGGTCGGTGGGGAGCAGTTCTTC.